A single sample gave rise to the 23 T cell receptor beta chains below, sequenced in a study of T cell responses to AZD1222 COVID-19 vaccine. Sequencing used immunoSEQ multiplex PCR; TCRdb keeps in-frame clones, though not all of them. The sample lists fewer than 200,000 clones; 88% were seen once. Specimen: peripheral blood, collected 28 days after the second AZD1222 dose. These receptors were obtained from an adult who received the AZD1222 COVID-19 vaccine.

The rearrangement joins TRBV4-3 to TRBJ2-3; D gene uncertain. Per germline, CDR1 LGHNA and CDR2 YSLEER. V was trimmed by 0 bases and J by 3 bases, leaving 7 bases between them. The CDR3 sequence is 14 residues long. The CDR3 nucleotides are TGCGCCAGCAGCCAAGACGTGGGGACAGATACGCAGTATTTT. Amino acid sequence: CASSQDVGTDTQYF.

This chain links TRBV4-3 with TRBJ2-3, with 8 bases fitting TRBD2. The CDR3 has 16 amino acids. Germline CDR1 LGHNA, CDR2 YSLEER. The V segment lost 3 bases and the J segment 4 bases; nucleotides outside the gene matches: 9. The CDR3 DNA sequence: TGCGCCAGCAGCCACCCGTTTCGGGAGGGGCCAGATACGCAGTATTTT. Its protein product is CASSHPFREGPDTQYF.

This clone was seen a single time. The chain combines TRBV11-2 with TRBJ2-7, with 10 positions matching TRBD1. This CDR3 has 17 amino acids. Germline assignment: CDR1 SGHAT and CDR2 FQNNGV. J was trimmed by 5 bases and V by 1 base; bases with no gene match: 11. The CDR3 DNA reads TGTGCCAGCAGCTTAGGGGGATCGGGGACAGGGGTCAACGAGCAGTACTTC. Its protein product is CASSLGGSGTGVNEQYF.

The chain couples TRBV12-3 or TRBV12-4 to TRBJ2-1, with 7 positions matching TRBD2. V was pared by 11 bases and J by 3 bases, with 4 bases of the junction left unmatched. The CDR3 has 12 amino acids. Here the CDR3 reads CAVSGRYNEQFF. The CDR3 DNA reads as TGTGCCGTTAGCGGGCGCTACAATGAGCAGTTCTTC.

The genes are TRBV19 and TRBJ2-7; 8 bases align to TRBD2. CDR1 LNHDA and CDR2 SQIVND come from the germline V gene (reference sequence). The CDR3 totals 17 residues. With V trimmed by 3 bases and J by 1 base, 11 bases remained unmatched. CDR3 sequence reads: CASSIRGLAGGSYEQYF. The DNA for the CDR3 is TGTGCCAGTAGTATCAGAGGGCTCGCGGGAGGTTCCTACGAGCAGTACTTC.

The gene calls are TRBV7-6 and TRBJ2-2; D is undetermined. The CDR3 length is 13 residues. Germline V lookup: CDR1 SGHVS, CDR2 FNYEAQ. V was clipped by 4 bases and J by 5 bases, with 8 bases between them. The chain's CDR3 is CASSYTETGELFF. As DNA, the CDR3 is TGTGCCAGCAGCTACACAGAGACCGGGGAGCTGTTTTTT.

CDR3 sequence (DNA): TGTGCCAGCAGTCCCGCTAGCGGGCCCTACAATGAGCAGTTCTTC. Translation: CASSPASGPYNEQFF. The rearrangement joins TRBV28 to TRBJ2-1, with 8 bases lining up with TRBD2. Per germline, CDR1 MDHEN and CDR2 SYDVKM. This CDR3 comprises 15 residues. The V segment lost 5 bases and the J segment 2 bases; nucleotides outside the gene matches: 5. Full variable domain (outside the CDR3, taken from reference TRBV28 and TRBJ2-1): DVKVTQSSRYLVKRTGEKVFLECVQDMDHENMFWYRQDPGLGLRLIYFSYDVKMKEKGDIPEGYSVSREKKERFSLILESASTNQTSMYLCASSPASGPYNEQFFGPGTRLTVL.

This chain joins TRBV7-9 and TRBJ2-7; D assignment may be TRBD1 or TRBD2 (5 bases each). The CDR3 runs 16 residues. Trimming took off 4 bases at V and 0 bases at J, with 16 bases between the two ends. The germline CDR1 and CDR2 sequences are SEHNR and FQNEAQ (reference sequence). The CDR3 sequence is CASSSRDPPGSYEQYF. DNA of the CDR3: TGTGCCAGCAGCTCCCGGGACCCCCCTGGCTCCTACGAGCAGTACTTC.

This clone was detected a few times. The V call is TRBV27, the J call TRBJ1-1; no clear D gene. V dropped 3 bases and J dropped 1 base, with 6 bases sitting between them. This CDR3 is 13 amino acids long. CDR1 is MNHEY and CDR2 is SMNVEV in the germline V gene (reference sequence). The CDR3, as DNA: TGTGCCAGCAGTTTCAGCCCGAACACTGAAGCTTTCTTT. The encoded protein is CASSFSPNTEAFF.

The chain uses TRBV30 and TRBJ2-2; 9 positions agree with TRBD2. The germline CDR1 and CDR2 sequences are GTSNPN and SVGIG (reference sequence). The CDR3 spans 14 residues. The trim removed 3 bases at V and 5 bases at J, leaving 4 bases unmatched. CDR3 coding DNA: TGTGCCTGGAGGACTAGCGGAGGGACCGGGGAGCTGTTTTTT. Translated, it gives CAWRTSGGTGELFF.

This chain connects TRBV27 to TRBJ2-3; TRBD1 agrees at 10 bases. V lost 4 bases, J lost 6 bases, and 10 bases stayed unmatched. This CDR3 contains 16 residues. Germline assignment: CDR1 MNHEY and CDR2 SMNVEV (reference sequence). The CDR3 nucleotides read TGTGCCAGCAGTTCAAGGGACAGGGGCCTCGGGGATACGCAGTATTTT. This encodes CASSSRDRGLGDTQYF.

The chain recombines TRBV19 with TRBJ2-1, with D possibly matching TRBD2 (6 bases). The CDR3 runs to 16 residues. Trimming stripped 3 bases from V and 0 bases from J, with 12 bases between. Germline V gene lookup returns CDR1 LNHDA and CDR2 SQIVND (reference sequence). The CDR3 DNA is TGTGCCAGTAGTATTGGGGGGAGTCTCTCCTACAATGAGCAGTTCTTC. Protein product: CASSIGGSLSYNEQFF.

A few counts support this clone. The chain has TRBV11-2 and TRBJ2-5, with a possible D match to TRBD1 (5 bases). The CDR3 consists of 14 residues. Germline V gives CDR1 SGHAT, CDR2 FQNNGV. Trimming stripped 0 bases from V and 3 bases from J, with 8 bases between. The CDR3 bases are TGTGCCAGCAGCTTAGATGGGGCAGAAGAGACCCAGTACTTC. It specifies CASSLDGAEETQYF.

The chain is built from TRBV5-1 and TRBJ2-7; D possibly matches TRBD1 or TRBD2 (6 bases each). V dropped 3 bases and J dropped 3 bases, with 22 bases sitting between them. Germline V lookup: CDR1 SGHRS, CDR2 YFSETQ. The CDR3 extends over 17 amino acids. CDR3 DNA sequence: TGCGCCAGCAGCTCGTACCAGATCGGGGGCAGTTTCTACGAGCAGTACTTC. Amino acid sequence: CASSSYQIGGSFYEQYF.

The chain is built from TRBV15 and TRBJ2-5; D call uncertain. The CDR3 covers 14 residues. The V gene lost 0 bases and the J gene lost 9 bases, with 14 bases spanning the gap. In germline, CDR1 is LNHNV, CDR2 YYDKDF (reference sequence). DNA for the CDR3: TGTGCCACCAGCAGAGATCATCCGCTTGGGGCCCAGTACTTC. This sequence encodes CATSRDHPLGAQYF.

The chain recombines TRBV7-8 with TRBJ1-2, with D tentatively TRBD1 (6 bases). Per the germline V gene, CDR1 is SGHVS and CDR2 is FQNEAQ. The V gene lost 4 bases and the J gene lost 7 bases, with 16 bases spanning the gap. This CDR3 is 14 amino acids long. The CDR3 nucleotides are TGTGCCAGCAGCTCGCCTAGGGGGATAGCTGGCTACACCTTC. Protein: CASSSPRGIAGYTF.

The genes are TRBV5-1 and TRBJ2-7; TRBD2 aligns across 12 bases. The CDR3 length is 13 residues. V was pared by 4 bases and J by 6 bases, with 2 bases of the junction left unmatched. Looked up from germline, CDR1 is SGHRS and CDR2 is YFSETQ. The CDR3 DNA is TGCGCCAGCAGCGCGACTAGCGGGAGCGAGCAGTACTTC. Translation: CASSATSGSEQYF. The whole variable domain, remainder taken from reference TRBV5-1 and TRBJ2-7, is KAGVTQTPRYLIKTRGQQVTLSCSPISGHRSVSWYQQTPGQGLQFLFEYFSETQRNKGNFPGRFSGRQFSNSRSEMNVSTLELGDSALYLCASSATSGSEQYFGPGTRLTVT.

The gene calls are TRBV19 and TRBJ2-5; a weak D match, TRBD2 (6 bases). Germline assignment: CDR1 LNHDA and CDR2 SQIVND (reference sequence). Trimming took 6 bases from V and 1 from J, leaving 12 bases between them. This CDR3 contains 14 residues. The CDR3 DNA follows: TGTGCCAGTAGCCTACTAGCCTCCCAAGAGACCCAGTACTTC. Its protein is CASSLLASQETQYF.

The gene calls are TRBV7-2 and TRBJ2-1; 7 bases match TRBD2. CDR1 is SGHTA and CDR2 is FQGNSA in the germline V gene. The CDR3 spans 18 residues. The V and J ends lost 1 base and 0 bases, in that order; junction bases with no gene match: 9. CDR3 protein: CASSLEGSGQSSYNEQFF. The CDR3 DNA follows: TGTGCCAGCAGCTTAGAGGGTAGCGGGCAGAGCTCCTACAATGAGCAGTTCTTC.

CDR3: CASSSPRVSYNEQFF. The CDR3 nucleotides read TGTGCCAGCAGTTCCCCCCGGGTCTCCTACAATGAGCAGTTCTTC. V gene TRBV6-2 or TRBV6-3 combines with J gene TRBJ2-1, with unresolved D. Germline V CDR1 and CDR2: MNHEY, SVGEGT. CDR3 length equals 15 residues. V gave up 4 bases and J gave up 0 bases, with 10 bases separating them.

The chain combines TRBV7-9 with TRBJ2-3; 7 nucleotides line up with TRBD2. CDR1 and CDR2 from the germline V gene are SEHNR and FQNEAQ (reference sequence). The CDR3 extends over 14 amino acids. With V trimmed by 3 bases and J by 5 bases, 5 bases remained unmatched. The CDR3 bases are TGTGCCAGCAGCTTTGGCGGGAGTGTAGATACGCAGTATTTT. Translating it yields CASSFGGSVDTQYF.

This chain uses TRBV7-8 with TRBJ2-7, with 8 bases lining up with TRBD1. This CDR3 has 16 amino acids. CDR1 SGHVS and CDR2 FQNEAQ come from the germline V gene. V gave up 1 base and J gave up 6 bases; unmatched junction bases: 11. CDR3 residues: CASSLVGQALPVEQYF. The CDR3 nucleotides are TGTGCCAGCAGCTTAGTGGGACAGGCCCTTCCTGTCGAGCAGTACTTC.

This chain joins TRBV27 and TRBJ2-5; 8 bases are shared with TRBD1. Looked up from germline, CDR1 is MNHEY and CDR2 is SMNVEV (reference sequence). This CDR3 has 15 residues. The trim removed 2 bases at V and 4 bases at J, leaving 6 bases unmatched. The CDR3 coding sequence is TGTGCCAGCAGTTTAGGACAGGGTAATCGAGAGACCCAGTACTTC. Amino acids: CASSLGQGNRETQYF.